This record looks at one T cell receptor beta chain sequence and its context. The sample belongs to a study of blood T cell repertoires in COVID-19. Study details: The analysed material was cDNA or gDNA that came from T cells, B-cell-depleted T cells, or PBMCs.

Per the original methods: Amplification of reference gene primers provided the estimated nucleated cell counts. Only in-frame clones appear in the TCRdb table, and some are missing; sequencing was by immunoSEQ multiplex PCR. V and J calls and clone size are copied from that table; D and trimming were computed from the DNA. The data hold about 200,000 clones, with around 85% observed a single time. There are 20 residues in the CDR3. V was cut by 0 bases and J by 2 bases, with 20 bases left in between. Germline assignment: CDR1 LGHNA and CDR2 YNFKEQ. The chain links TRBV4-2 to TRBJ2-6, with a possible D match to TRBD1 (6 bases). The sample comprised PBMCs or T cells enriched from blood (not recorded which). The TCR originated in a man between 35 and 55 years old who had recovered from COVID-19. The CDR3 DNA reads as TGTGCCAGCAGCCAAGAGAGCGAAACAGGGATCCCGACTGGGGCCAACGTCCTGACTTTC. Translating gives CASSQESETGIPTGANVLTF.